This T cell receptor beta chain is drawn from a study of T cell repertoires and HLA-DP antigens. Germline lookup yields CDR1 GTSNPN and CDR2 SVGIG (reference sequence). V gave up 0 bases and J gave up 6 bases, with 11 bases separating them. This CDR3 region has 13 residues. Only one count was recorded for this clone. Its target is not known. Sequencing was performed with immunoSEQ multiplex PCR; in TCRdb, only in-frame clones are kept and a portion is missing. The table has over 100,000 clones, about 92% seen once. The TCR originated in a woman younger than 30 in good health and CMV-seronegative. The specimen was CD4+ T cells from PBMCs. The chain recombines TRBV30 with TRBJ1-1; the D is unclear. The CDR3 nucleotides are TGTGCCTGGAGTGTAGGATGGGTCGCTGAAGCTTTCTTT. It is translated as CAWSVGWVAEAFF.